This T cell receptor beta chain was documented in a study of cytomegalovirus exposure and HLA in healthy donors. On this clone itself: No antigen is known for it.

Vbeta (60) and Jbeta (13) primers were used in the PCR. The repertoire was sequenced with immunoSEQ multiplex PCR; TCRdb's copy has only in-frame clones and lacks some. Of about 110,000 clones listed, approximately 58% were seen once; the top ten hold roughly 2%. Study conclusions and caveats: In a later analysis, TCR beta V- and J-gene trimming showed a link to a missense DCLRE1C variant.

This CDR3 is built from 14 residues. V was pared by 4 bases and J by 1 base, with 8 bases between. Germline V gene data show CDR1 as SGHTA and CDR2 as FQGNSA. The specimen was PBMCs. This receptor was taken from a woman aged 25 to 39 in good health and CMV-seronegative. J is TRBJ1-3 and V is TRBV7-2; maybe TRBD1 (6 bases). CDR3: CASSWGHSGNTIYF. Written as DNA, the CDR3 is TGTGCCAGCAGCTGGGGACATTCTGGAAACACCATATATTTT.